These 7 T cell receptor beta chains originate from one sample sequenced in a study of beta chain features in type 1 diabetes (dated by TCRdb to 2016 to 2018). The library was generated by the immunoSEQ multiplex PCR assay. The entire amount of isolated RNA was reverse transcribed using the High Capacity cDNA Reverse Transcription Kit, so the sequenced TCRB transcripts were expressed ones. Held by TCRdb, this immuneACCESS table contains in-frame sequences only and omits some clones. Under half of the omission traces to an unresolved V gene where checked; the cause of the rest is unknown. The sample table lists more than 300,000 clones, 8% of them with a count of one. The ten largest clones add up to around 0.44% of the sample. The sequenced sample consisted of central memory CD4+ T cells from blood. The receptors stem from a woman aged 18-29 years in good health.

The V and J genes are TRBV2 and TRBJ2-1, with D possibly matching TRBD1 (6 bases). Germline V CDR1 and CDR2: SNHLY, FYNNEI. V shed 6 bases and J shed 7 bases, with 19 bases lying between them. The CDR3 is 15 amino acids. CDR3 residues: CASSHAGAGVNEQFF. In nucleotides, the CDR3 is TGTGCCAGCAGCCACGCAGGGGCTGGGGTTAATGAGCAGTTCTTC.

V usage is TRBV5-1 and J usage is TRBJ1-1, with D maybe TRBD1 (6 bases). Germline V gives CDR1 SGHRS, CDR2 YFSETQ. Deletions cut 5 bases from V and 3 bases from J, with 17 bases between. The CDR3 spans 15 residues. CDR3 region: CASRRGSGAHTEAFF. The CDR3, as DNA: TGCGCCAGCAGAAGAGGCTCAGGGGCCCACACTGAAGCTTTCTTT. Combining the CDR3 with reference TRBV5-1 and TRBJ1-1 gives the whole variable domain KAGVTQTPRYLIKTRGQQVTLSCSPISGHRSVSWYQQTPGQGLQFLFEYFSETQRNKGNFPGRFSGRQFSNSRSEMNVSTLELGDSALYLCASRRGSGAHTEAFFGQGTRLTVV.

This chain uses TRBV9 with TRBJ2-5, with 8 bases that match TRBD1. After removal of 1 base from V and 4 bases from J, the junction contained 6 bases not matched to a gene. Germline lookup yields CDR1 SGDLS and CDR2 YYNGEE. This CDR3 comprises 15 residues. The DNA of the CDR3 is TGTGCCAGCAGCGTATCCCCGGGACAGGCAGAGACCCAGTACTTC. Protein: CASSVSPGQAETQYF. The entire variable domain, with the rest obtained from reference TRBV9 and TRBJ2-5, is as follows: DSGVTQTPKHLITATGQRVTLRCSPRSGDLSVYWYQQSLDQGLQFLIQYYNGEERAKGNILERFSAQQFPDLHSELNLSSLELGDSALYFCASSVSPGQAETQYFGPGTRLLVL.

This clone has a count of ten or more. The CDR3 nucleotides are TGTGCCAGCAGCACTGAAAGCGGGAGCAATGAAAAACTGTTTTTT. Amino acid sequence: CASSTESGSNEKLFF. The chain carries TRBV2 and TRBJ1-4; D gene uncertain. From germline, CDR1 is SNHLY and CDR2 FYNNEI. The CDR3 has 15 amino acids. V was shortened by 6 bases and J by 5 bases, with 16 bases between the two germline ends. Full variable domain (missing parts from reference TRBV2 and TRBJ1-4): EPEVTQTPSHQVTQMGQEVILRCVPISNHLYFYWYRQILGQKVEFLVSFYNNEISEKSEIFDDQFSVERPDGSNFTLKIRSTKLEDSAMYFCASSTESGSNEKLFFGSGTQLSVL.

This clone was observed a few times. The chain uses TRBV19 and TRBJ2-1, with TRBD2 matching over 11 bases. CDR3 length: 16 amino acids. Germline V gene lookup returns CDR1 LNHDA and CDR2 SQIVND (reference sequence). The V segment lost 7 bases and the J segment 4 bases; nucleotides outside the gene matches: 9. CDR3 loop: CASTLTSGTIYNEQFF. Written as DNA, the CDR3 is TGTGCCAGTACCTTGACTAGCGGGACGATTTACAATGAGCAGTTCTTC.

This clone was recorded a few times. The V and J genes are TRBV6-5 and TRBJ2-7; D gene unclear. V lost 0 bases, J lost 2 bases, and 11 bases lay in between. Germline V lookup: CDR1 MNHEY, CDR2 SVGAGI. This CDR3 has 15 residues. The CDR3 sequence: CASSYSNSAAYEQYF. The CDR3 DNA reads as TGTGCCAGCAGTTACTCGAACAGCGCTGCCTACGAGCAGTACTTC.

This clone was counted between two and nine times. The chain couples TRBV9 to TRBJ2-3; TRBD2 is a possible D gene (6 bases). The germline V gene has CDR1 SGDLS and CDR2 YYNGEE. This CDR3 has 17 amino acids. Trimming took 3 bases from V and 4 from J, leaving 21 bases between them. The CDR3 DNA reads TGTGCCAGCAGCGCCCACGTGACGGGAGTTATCGCAGATACGCAGTATTTT. This sequence encodes CASSAHVTGVIADTQYF.